The clone carrying this TCR beta chain was counted only a few times. This entry comes from a study of blood T cell repertoires in COVID-19. Background on the study: COVID-19 samples, acute and convalescent, were from the United States, Italy and Spain. The cDNA or gDNA used as material had been derived from T cells, B-cell-depleted T cells, or PBMCs.

Original methodology: For nucleated cells, counts were estimated from reference gene primer amplification. Assay: immunoSEQ multiplex PCR; the TCRdb copy retains only in-frame clones and omits some. That table is the source of V, J and clone size, and D and trimming were worked out from the DNA. In the table there are 150,000 to 200,000 clones, approximately 80% of which are singletons. Germline assignment: CDR1 LGHDT and CDR2 YNNKEL (reference sequence). Trimming removed 0 bases from V and 8 bases from J, with 10 bases in between. CDR3 size: 13 residues. Sequenced material: peripheral blood. This rearrangement joins TRBV3-1 (or the pseudogene TRBV3-2) to TRBJ1-2, with D possibly matching TRBD1 (5 bases). This clonotype was sampled from an elderly woman with active or convalescent COVID-19. The CDR3 is CASSQEGAWGYTF. The CDR3 region has the DNA TGTGCCAGCAGCCAAGAAGGGGCTTGGGGCTACACCTTC.